This entry describes one T cell receptor (beta chain). Its antigen is as yet unknown. This entry comes from a study of cytomegalovirus exposure and HLA in healthy donors. Study in general: HLA-typed donors contributed around 82 million unique TCRs, which were held in an early data release. General study findings and limits: In a later analysis, parvovirus B19, influenza, CMV and Epstein-Barr virus appeared linked to several top co-occurrence clusters. Per a prior analysis, the majority of TCR beta V segments were productive roughly 87% or roughly 30% of the time. Looking again later, the authors saw that most CMV-associated TCR beta chains seemed HLA-restricted.

The germline gives CDR1 MNHNS, CDR2 SASEGT. V lost 1 base to trimming and J lost 0 bases, with 10 bases between them. This CDR3 has 16 residues. The PCR used 60 Vbeta and 13 Jbeta primers. The protocol was immunoSEQ multiplex PCR, while the TCRdb copy is restricted to in-frame clones and leaves out a portion. This table holds about 200,000 clones, around 86% found once. The rearrangement joins TRBV6-1 to TRBJ1-3; no reliable D call. Sequenced material: PBMCs. The clonotype comes from a woman in her 40s in good health and CMV-seronegative. DNA for the CDR3: TGTGCCAGCAGTGAAGGGGCAGGCCGCTCTGGAAACACCATATATTTT. Residues: CASSEGAGRSGNTIYF.